The 13 T cell receptor beta chains below were found in one sample sequenced in a study of T cells in Graves' hyperthyroidism and ophthalmopathy. Template material for amplifying TCR beta CDR3 regions consisted of RNA transcripts. Carried out on the TCR CDR3, a first-round RT-PCR used the HTBI primer set. TCRdb fed the multiplex PCR reads into MiXCR, producing one record per CDR3 protein. Here the sample spans 450,000 to 650,000 distinct CDR3 sequences, about a sixth being singletons. Sequenced: blood. The receptors originated from a woman aged 18-29 years with Graves' ophthalmopathy.

V is TRBV7-9 and J is TRBJ2-5; 12 bases agree with TRBD2. Germline assignment: CDR1 SEHNR and CDR2 FQNEAQ (reference sequence). This CDR3 has 17 residues. J lost 0 bases, V lost 4 bases, and 6 bases had no gene match. Written as DNA, the CDR3 is TGTGCCAGCAGCTCGTACGGGACTAGCGGGTACCAAGAGACCCAGTACTTC. Translating it yields CASSSYGTSGYQETQYF. The complete variable domain, with remaining parts taken from reference TRBV7-9 and TRBJ2-5, reads DTGVSQNPRHKITKRGQNVTFRCDPISEHNRLYWYRQTLGQGPEFLTYFQNEAQLEKSRLLSDRFSAERPKGSFSTLEIQRTEQGDSAMYLCASSSYGTSGYQETQYFGPGTRLLVL.

This clonotype appeared a few times. The chain combines TRBV15 with TRBJ1-2; TRBD1 might be the D (5 bases). This CDR3 comprises 12 residues. Germline loops: CDR1 LNHNV, CDR2 YYDKDF (reference sequence). V lost 8 bases to trimming and J lost 10 bases, with 17 bases between them. The CDR3 nucleotides read TGTGCCACCTCGGAAGGGGAGGCTTCCTACACCTTC. Its protein is CATSEGEASYTF.

This clonotype was seen at least ten times. The rearrangement joins TRBV4-3 to TRBJ1-6; 8 bases match TRBD1. Looked up from germline, CDR1 is LGHNA and CDR2 is YSLEER. This CDR3 is 15 amino acids long. The ends lost 0 bases at V and 8 bases at J; junction bases unmatched: 3. CDR3 loop: CASSQDGQGYSPLHF. In DNA form, the CDR3 reads TGCGCCAGCAGCCAAGACGGACAGGGCTATTCACCCCTCCACTTT.

This clonotype was seen many times. The V gene is TRBV20-1, the J gene TRBJ1-2; 10 bases match TRBD1. CDR3 length equals 13 residues. CDR1 DFQATT and CDR2 SNEGSKA come from the germline V gene (reference sequence). The ends lost 3 bases at V and 5 bases at J; junction bases unmatched: 3. The CDR3 reads CSARDRGKYGYTF. In nucleotides, the CDR3 is TGCAGTGCTAGGGACAGGGGGAAGTATGGCTACACCTTC.

This clonotype was picked up a small number of times. The J gene is TRBJ1-2, the V gene TRBV6-1, with D possibly being TRBD1 (6 bases). Germline lookup yields CDR1 MNHNS and CDR2 SASEGT. Trimming cost V 7 bases and J 4 bases, with 22 bases left between them. CDR3 length equals 16 residues. CDR3 in amino acids: CASISGGATTGYGYTF. CDR3 sequence (DNA): TGTGCCAGCATCTCCGGGGGGGCCACTACGGGCTATGGCTACACCTTC.

This clonotype was observed a handful of times. The gene calls are TRBV18 and TRBJ1-3; D gene unclear. Germline V lookup: CDR1 KGHSH, CDR2 LQKENI. The CDR3 consists of 16 residues. Trimming cost V 3 bases and J 0 bases, with 12 bases left between them. CDR3 nucleotides: TGTGCCAGCTCACCCCAGGCACCAGGCTCTGGAAACACCATATATTTT. It is translated as CASSPQAPGSGNTIYF.

To note about this clonotype: Just one base apart from a much larger clone, this may be a read error. V usage is TRBV30 and J usage is TRBJ2-1; D uncertain. CDR1 and CDR2 (germline): GTSNPN, SVGIG (reference sequence). CDR3 size: 14 residues. V gave up 3 bases and J gave up 9 bases, with 18 bases separating them. The CDR3 protein is CAWRSKNFNSEQFF. CDR3 sequence (DNA): TGTGCCTGGAGATCTAAAAACTTCAACAGTGAGCAGTTCTTC.

This sequence joins TRBV29-1 and TRBJ1-5; D call uncertain. CDR3 length: 13 residues. The germline gives CDR1 SQVTM, CDR2 ANQGSEA. Trimming shortened V by 4 bases and J by 7 bases, and 14 bases separated the two germline ends. This CDR3 reads CSVVYTLGQPQHF. For the CDR3, the DNA is TGCAGCGTTGTTTACACTTTAGGACAGCCCCAGCATTTT.

This clonotype has a handful of counts. The chain uses TRBV13 and TRBJ2-6, with D possibly being TRBD1 (5 bases). Germline values: CDR1 PRHDT, CDR2 FYEKMQ (reference sequence). With 2 bases removed from V and 0 bases from J, the gap between germline ends came to 11 bases. The CDR3 sequence is 17 residues long. The CDR3: CASSLRTLRSGANVLTF. For the CDR3, the DNA is TGTGCCAGCAGCTTAAGGACATTGCGCTCTGGGGCCAACGTCCTGACTTTC.

At least ten counts were recorded for this clonotype. The chain carries TRBV28 and TRBJ2-2; 12 bases align to TRBD1. The CDR3 sequence is 17 residues long. The germline CDR1 and CDR2 sequences are MDHEN and SYDVKM. V lost 2 bases to trimming and J lost 7 bases; unmatched junction nucleotides: 8. The CDR3 protein is CASSLAGTGGAGGELFF. CDR3 coding DNA: TGTGCCAGCAGTTTAGCCGGGACAGGGGGCGCAGGCGGGGAGCTGTTTTTT.

Remarks on this clonotype: A much larger clone sits a single nucleotide away, making a read error possible. This chain links TRBV20-1 with TRBJ2-1; 7 bases map to TRBD1. The CDR3 length is 14 residues. The germline gives CDR1 DFQATT, CDR2 SNEGSKA (reference sequence). CDR3: CSATDRSSYIEQFF. CDR3 coding DNA: TGCAGTGCCACGGACAGGTCCTCCTACATTGAGCAGTTCTTC.

This clonotype was picked up many times. The rearrangement uses TRBV28 and TRBJ1-2; D is uncertain. The CDR3 consists of 12 residues. Germline CDR1 MDHEN, CDR2 SYDVKM. The V and J ends lost 6 bases and 5 bases respectively, with 10 bases between them. CDR3 DNA: TGTGCCAGCAGAAACCAACAATATGGCTACACCTTC. Its translation: CASRNQQYGYTF.

This clonotype has more than one count but fewer than ten. This may be a read error, as it is one base from a much larger clone. V and J are TRBV6-1 and TRBJ2-7; 7 nucleotides match TRBD1. J lost 2 bases, V lost 5 bases, and 6 bases had no gene match. Germline CDR1 is MNHNS and CDR2 is SASEGT. The CDR3 runs to 14 residues. CDR3 sequence reads: CASSPGQSPYEQYF. DNA of the CDR3: TGTGCCAGCAGTCCGGGACAGAGCCCCTACGAGCAGTACTTC.